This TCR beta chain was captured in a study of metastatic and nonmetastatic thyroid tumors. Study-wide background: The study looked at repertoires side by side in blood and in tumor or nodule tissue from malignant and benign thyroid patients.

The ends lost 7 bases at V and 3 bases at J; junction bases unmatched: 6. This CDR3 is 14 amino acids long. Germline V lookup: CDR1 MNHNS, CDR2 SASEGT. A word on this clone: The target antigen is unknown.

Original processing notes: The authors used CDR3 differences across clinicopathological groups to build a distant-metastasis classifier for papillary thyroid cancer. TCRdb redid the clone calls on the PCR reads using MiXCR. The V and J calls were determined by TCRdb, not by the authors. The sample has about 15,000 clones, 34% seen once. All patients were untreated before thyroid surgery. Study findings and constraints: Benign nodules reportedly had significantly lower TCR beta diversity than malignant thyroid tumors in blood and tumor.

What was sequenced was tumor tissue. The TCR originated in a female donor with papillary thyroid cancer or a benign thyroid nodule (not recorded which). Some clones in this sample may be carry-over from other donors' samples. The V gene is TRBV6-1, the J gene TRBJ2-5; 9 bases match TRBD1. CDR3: CASMGQGNKETQYF. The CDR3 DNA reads TGTGCCAGCATGGGACAGGGTAACAAAGAGACCCAGTACTTC.